This T cell receptor beta chain was sequenced for a study of blood T cell repertoires in COVID-19. Study summary: From the United States, Italy and Spain came samples of acute and convalescent COVID-19.

As processed by the authors: Reference gene primer amplification yielded estimated nucleated cell counts. Sequencing was performed with immunoSEQ multiplex PCR; in TCRdb, only in-frame clones are kept and a portion is missing. V, J and clone size were drawn from that table, and D and trimming were deduced from the DNA. Of 130,000 to 150,000 clones detected, about 90% appear once; the ten largest clones hold about 2.3%. Trimming removed 4 bases at V and 6 bases at J, with 10 bases between. Looked up from germline, CDR1 is SGHTA and CDR2 is FQGTGA. The CDR3 is made up of 13 amino acids. Input material: peripheral blood. This receptor was taken from a human donor in a cohort sampled during active COVID-19. The chain is built from TRBV7-3 and TRBJ1-5, with a tentative D call TRBD1 (5 bases). The DNA for the CDR3 is TGTGCCAGCAGCTCCGGAACAGGTCAGCCCCAGCATTTT. This encodes CASSSGTGQPQHF.